This TCR beta chain was found in a study of T cell responses to AZD1222 COVID-19 vaccine. General study findings and limits: There were repertoire samples only from the period after the peak T cell response.

Deletions cut 4 bases from V and 6 bases from J, with 12 bases between. This CDR3 contains 14 residues. From germline, CDR1 is LNHDA and CDR2 SQIVND (reference sequence). Using immunoSEQ multiplex PCR, the repertoire was profiled, and TCRdb retains in-frame clones only, with some absent. The data contain some 90,000 clones, 85% to 90% of them singletons. As to this clone: The antigen remains undetermined.

Source: peripheral blood, taken 28 days after the second AZD1222 dose. This sequence originates from an adult who received the AZD1222 COVID-19 vaccine. The chain couples TRBV19 to TRBJ2-2; tentative D call: TRBD1 (5 bases). The CDR3 DNA is TGTGCCAGTAGTACCCAGGGTATCGCCGGGGAGCTGTTTTTT. It is translated as CASSTQGIAGELFF.